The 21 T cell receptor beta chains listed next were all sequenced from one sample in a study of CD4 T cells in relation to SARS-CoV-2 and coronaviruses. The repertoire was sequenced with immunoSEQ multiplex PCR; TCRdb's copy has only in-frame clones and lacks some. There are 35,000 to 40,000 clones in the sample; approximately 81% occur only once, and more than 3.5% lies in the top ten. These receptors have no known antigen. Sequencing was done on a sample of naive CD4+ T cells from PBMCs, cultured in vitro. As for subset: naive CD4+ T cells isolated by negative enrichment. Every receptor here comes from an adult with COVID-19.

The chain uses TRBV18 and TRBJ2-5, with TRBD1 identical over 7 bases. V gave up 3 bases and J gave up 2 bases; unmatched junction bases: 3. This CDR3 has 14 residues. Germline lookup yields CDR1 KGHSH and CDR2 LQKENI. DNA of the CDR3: TGTGCCAGCTCACCGCCGGGACAGCAAGAGACCCAGTACTTC. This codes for CASSPPGQQETQYF.

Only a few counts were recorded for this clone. The CDR3 protein is CATSEPGQGSNEQFF. In nucleotides, the CDR3 is TGTGCCACCAGTGAACCGGGACAGGGGTCCAATGAGCAGTTCTTC. This sequence joins TRBV24-1 and TRBJ2-1; TRBD1 aligns across 10 bases. The J segment lost 6 bases and the V segment lost 4 bases, leaving 5 bases of the junction unmatched. Germline lookup yields CDR1 KGHDR and CDR2 SFDVKD. The CDR3 consists of 15 residues.

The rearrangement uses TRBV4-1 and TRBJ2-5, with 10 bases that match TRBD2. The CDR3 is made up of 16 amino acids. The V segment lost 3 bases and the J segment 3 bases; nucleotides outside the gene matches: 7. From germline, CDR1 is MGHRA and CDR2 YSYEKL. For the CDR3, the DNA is TGCGCCAGCAGCCAGGTTGGACTAGCGGTAAAAGAGACCCAGTACTTC. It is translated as CASSQVGLAVKETQYF.

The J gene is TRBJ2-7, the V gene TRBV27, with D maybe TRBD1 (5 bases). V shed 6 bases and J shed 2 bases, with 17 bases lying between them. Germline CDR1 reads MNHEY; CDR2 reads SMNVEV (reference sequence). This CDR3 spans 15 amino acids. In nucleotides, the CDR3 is TGTGCCAGCAGGGCCCCGCTGGGGCCCGCCTACGAGCAGTACTTC. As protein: CASRAPLGPAYEQYF.

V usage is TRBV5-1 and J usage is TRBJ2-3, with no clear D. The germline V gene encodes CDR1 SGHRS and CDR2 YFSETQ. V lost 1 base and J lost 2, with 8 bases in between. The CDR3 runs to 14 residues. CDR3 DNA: TGCGCCAGCAGCTTGCAGGAACTCACAGATACGCAGTATTTT. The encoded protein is CASSLQELTDTQYF.

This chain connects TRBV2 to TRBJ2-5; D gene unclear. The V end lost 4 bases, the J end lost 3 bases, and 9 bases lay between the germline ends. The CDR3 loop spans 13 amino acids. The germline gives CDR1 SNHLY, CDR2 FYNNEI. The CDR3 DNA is TGTGCCAGCAGTGGTGACGGTAAAGAGACCCAGTACTTC. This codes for CASSGDGKETQYF.

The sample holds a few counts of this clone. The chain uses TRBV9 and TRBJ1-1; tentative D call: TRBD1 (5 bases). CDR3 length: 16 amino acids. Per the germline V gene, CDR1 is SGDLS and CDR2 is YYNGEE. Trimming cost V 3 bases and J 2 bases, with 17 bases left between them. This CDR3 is CASSAFGGRGNTEAFF. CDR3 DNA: TGTGCCAGCAGCGCCTTTGGGGGTCGGGGCAACACTGAAGCTTTCTTT.

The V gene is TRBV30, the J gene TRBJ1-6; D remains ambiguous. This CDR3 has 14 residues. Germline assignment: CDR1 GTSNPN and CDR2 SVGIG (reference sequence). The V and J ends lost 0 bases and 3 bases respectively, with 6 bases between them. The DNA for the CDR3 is TGTGCCTGGAGTGTAGGCAGCTATAATTCACCCCTCCACTTT. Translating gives CAWSVGSYNSPLHF.

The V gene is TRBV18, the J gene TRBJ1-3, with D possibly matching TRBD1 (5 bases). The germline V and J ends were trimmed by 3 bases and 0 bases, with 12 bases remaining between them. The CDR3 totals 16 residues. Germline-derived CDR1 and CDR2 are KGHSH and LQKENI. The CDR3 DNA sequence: TGTGCCAGCTCACCTCCGGACATACACTCTGGAAACACCATATATTTT. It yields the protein CASSPPDIHSGNTIYF.

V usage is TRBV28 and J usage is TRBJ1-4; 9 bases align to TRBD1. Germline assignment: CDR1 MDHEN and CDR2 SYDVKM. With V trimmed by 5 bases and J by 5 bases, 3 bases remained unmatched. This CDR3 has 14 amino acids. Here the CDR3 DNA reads TGTGCCAGCAGTACCGGGACAGGGAATGAAAAACTGTTTTTT. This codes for CASSTGTGNEKLFF.

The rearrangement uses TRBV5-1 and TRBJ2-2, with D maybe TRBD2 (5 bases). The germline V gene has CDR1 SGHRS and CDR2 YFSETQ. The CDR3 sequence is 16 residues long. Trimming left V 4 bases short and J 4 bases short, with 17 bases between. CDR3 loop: CASSPGPPGSTGELFF. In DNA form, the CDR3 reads TGCGCCAGCAGCCCGGGCCCTCCGGGGAGCACCGGGGAGCTGTTTTTT. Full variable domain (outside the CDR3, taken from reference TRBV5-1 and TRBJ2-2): KAGVTQTPRYLIKTRGQQVTLSCSPISGHRSVSWYQQTPGQGLQFLFEYFSETQRNKGNFPGRFSGRQFSNSRSEMNVSTLELGDSALYLCASSPGPPGSTGELFFGEGSRLTVL.

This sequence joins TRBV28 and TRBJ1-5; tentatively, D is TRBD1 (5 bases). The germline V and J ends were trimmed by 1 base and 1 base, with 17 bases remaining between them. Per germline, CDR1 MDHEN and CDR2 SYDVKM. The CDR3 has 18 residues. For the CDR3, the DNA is TGTGCCAGCAGTTTATACCTCGAAGGGGAGTGGAGCAATCAGCCCCAGCATTTT. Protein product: CASSLYLEGEWSNQPQHF. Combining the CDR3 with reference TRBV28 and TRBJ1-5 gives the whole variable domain DVKVTQSSRYLVKRTGEKVFLECVQDMDHENMFWYRQDPGLGLRLIYFSYDVKMKEKGDIPEGYSVSREKKERFSLILESASTNQTSMYLCASSLYLEGEWSNQPQHFGDGTRLSIL.

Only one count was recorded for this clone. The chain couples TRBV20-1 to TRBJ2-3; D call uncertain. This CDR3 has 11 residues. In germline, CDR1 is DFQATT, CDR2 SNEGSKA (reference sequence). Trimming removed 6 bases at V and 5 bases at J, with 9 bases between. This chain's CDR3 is CSAAWEDTQYF. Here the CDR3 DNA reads TGCAGTGCCGCCTGGGAAGATACGCAGTATTTT.

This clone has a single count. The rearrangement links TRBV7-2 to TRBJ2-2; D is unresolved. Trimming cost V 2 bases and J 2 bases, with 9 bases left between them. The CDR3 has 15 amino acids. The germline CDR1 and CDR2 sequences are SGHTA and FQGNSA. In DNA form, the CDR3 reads TGTGCCAGCAGCTTACTCGGCAGTAACACCGGGGAGCTGTTTTTT. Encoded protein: CASSLLGSNTGELFF.

The CDR3 DNA reads as TGTGCCATCAGTGAGTCGGCGGGGGCCCGGTTCGCGGAGACCCAGTACTTC. It translates to CAISESAGARFAETQYF. The chain employs TRBV10-3 and TRBJ2-5, with a possible D match to TRBD2 (7 bases). The CDR3 is 17 amino acids. Per the germline V gene, CDR1 is ENHRY and CDR2 is SYGVKD. V gave up 0 bases and J gave up 5 bases, with 19 bases separating them.

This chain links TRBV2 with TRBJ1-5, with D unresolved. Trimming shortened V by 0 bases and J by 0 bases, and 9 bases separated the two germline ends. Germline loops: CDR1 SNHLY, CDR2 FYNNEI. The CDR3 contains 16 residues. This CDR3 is CASSEATLNSNQPQHF. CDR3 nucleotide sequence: TGTGCCAGCAGTGAAGCCACACTGAATAGCAATCAGCCCCAGCATTTT. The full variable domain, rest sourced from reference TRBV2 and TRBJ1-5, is EPEVTQTPSHQVTQMGQEVILRCVPISNHLYFYWYRQILGQKVEFLVSFYNNEISEKSEIFDDQFSVERPDGSNFTLKIRSTKLEDSAMYFCASSEATLNSNQPQHFGDGTRLSIL.

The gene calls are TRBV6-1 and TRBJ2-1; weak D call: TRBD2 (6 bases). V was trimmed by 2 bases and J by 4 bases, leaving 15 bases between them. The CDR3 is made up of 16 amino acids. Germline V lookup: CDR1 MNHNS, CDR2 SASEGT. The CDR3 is CASSEKLAYYYNEQFF. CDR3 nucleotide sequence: TGTGCCAGCAGTGAAAAGCTAGCGTATTATTACAATGAGCAGTTCTTC.

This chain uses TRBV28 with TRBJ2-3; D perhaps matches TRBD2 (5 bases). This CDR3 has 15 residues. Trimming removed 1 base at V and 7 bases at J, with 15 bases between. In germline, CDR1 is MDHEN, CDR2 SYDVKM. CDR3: CASSLSGSAIYTQYF. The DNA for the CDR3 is TGTGCCAGCAGTTTATCGGGGTCCGCCATTTATACGCAGTATTTT.

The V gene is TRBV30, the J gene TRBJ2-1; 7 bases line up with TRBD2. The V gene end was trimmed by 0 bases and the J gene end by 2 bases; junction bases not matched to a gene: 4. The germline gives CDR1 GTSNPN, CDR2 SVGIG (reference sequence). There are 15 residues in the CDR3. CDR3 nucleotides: TGTGCCTGGAGTGTTGGGCTAGCGGCCTACAATGAGCAGTTCTTC. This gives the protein CAWSVGLAAYNEQFF.

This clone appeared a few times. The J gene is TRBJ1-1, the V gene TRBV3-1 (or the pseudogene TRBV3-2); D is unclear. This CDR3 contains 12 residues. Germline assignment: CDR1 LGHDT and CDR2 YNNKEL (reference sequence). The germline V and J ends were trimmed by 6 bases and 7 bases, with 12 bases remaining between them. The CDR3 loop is CASSSDWGEAFF. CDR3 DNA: TGTGCCAGCAGTTCCGACTGGGGTGAAGCTTTCTTT.

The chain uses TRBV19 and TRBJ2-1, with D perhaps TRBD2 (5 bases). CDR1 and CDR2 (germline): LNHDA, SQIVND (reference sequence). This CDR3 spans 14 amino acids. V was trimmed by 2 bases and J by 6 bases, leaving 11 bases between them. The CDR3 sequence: CASSITRVGNEQFF. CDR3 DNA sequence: TGTGCCAGTAGTATAACTAGAGTCGGCAATGAGCAGTTCTTC.